Listed below are T cell receptor beta chains from one sample, sequenced in a study of blood T cell repertoires in COVID-19. The assay was immunoSEQ multiplex PCR, and TCRdb's table has in-frame clones only and misses some. The sample has around 300,000 clones, approximately 83% seen once. Sequenced input: peripheral blood. All receptors derive from a woman in her 70s with acute or convalescent COVID-19. Each CDR3 is given with its conserved first and last residue. The D gene is left open where the match is weak. Rows may omit the clone size; those that give it use once, few, many or a size class.

j_call v_call clone_size d_call cdr3_aa cdr3_nt
TRBJ2-1 TRBV11-2 NA TRBD2 CASTDSRGISYNEQFF TGTGCCAGCACCGACTCGCGGGGGATCTCCTACAATGAGCAGTTCTTC
TRBJ1-1 TRBV19 NA TRBD1 CASSSRGRRTEAFF TGTGCCAGTAGTTCCAGGGGGCGTAGGACTGAAGCTTTCTTT
TRBJ2-2 TRBV7-8 NA NA CASSAQYTGELFF TGTGCCAGCAGCGCACAATATACCGGGGAGCTGTTTTTT
TRBJ2-7 TRBV29-1 once NA CSVSQGTYEQYF TGCAGCGTTTCCCAGGGGACCTACGAGCAGTACTTC
TRBJ1-3 TRBV10-3 few TRBD1 CAIRDRGPNTIYF TGTGCCATCAGGGACAGGGGGCCCAACACCATATATTTT
TRBJ2-7 TRBV9 NA TRBD1 CASSVAGTGYYDEQYF TGTGCCAGCAGCGTAGCTGGGACAGGGTATTATGACGAGCAGTACTTC
TRBJ1-6 TRBV2 few NA CASSRDNSPLHF TGTGCCAGCAGTAGGGACAACTCACCCCTCCACTTT
TRBJ2-5 TRBV11-2 NA TRBD2 CASSLEFIAGGQYF TGTGCCAGCAGCTTAGAGTTTATAGCGGGGGGCCAGTACTTC
TRBJ1-1 TRBV2 NA TRBD1 CASTRTGAAEAFF TGTGCCAGCACCCGAACAGGGGCCGCTGAAGCTTTCTTT
TRBJ1-2 TRBV29-1 few NA CSVRRADGYTF TGCAGCGTGCGGCGTGCAGATGGCTACACCTTC
TRBJ2-2 TRBV6-1 NA TRBD2 CASSEGSGVRSGELFF TGTGCCAGCAGTGAAGGAAGCGGGGTTAGATCCGGGGAGCTGTTTTTT
TRBJ1-2 TRBV19 NA NA CASRLQGRTNYGYTF TGTGCCAGTAGATTACAGGGCCGAACCAACTATGGCTACACCTTC
TRBJ2-1 TRBV7-9 NA NA CASSLEGGLHNEQFF TGTGCCAGCAGCTTAGAGGGGGGGCTTCACAATGAGCAGTTCTTC
TRBJ2-3 TRBV7-9 NA NA CASSSGLILTDTQYF TGTGCCAGCAGCTCCGGACTAATCCTCACAGATACGCAGTATTTT
TRBJ1-1 TRBV29-1 NA NA CSGGNTEAFF TGCAGTGGCGGAAACACTGAAGCTTTCTTT
TRBJ1-1 TRBV2 NA NA CASREDVGGAFF TGTGCCAGCAGAGAGGACGTCGGCGGGGCTTTCTTT
TRBJ2-3 TRBV19 once TRBD2 CASRTTSGGPDTQYF TGTGCCAGTAGAACTACTAGCGGGGGGCCAGATACGCAGTATTTT
TRBJ1-3 TRBV5-4 NA NA CASSLDRLSNSGNTIYF TGTGCCAGCAGCTTGGACAGGCTCTCAAACTCTGGAAACACCATATATTTT
TRBJ2-5 TRBV2 NA NA CASRADLRETQYF TGTGCCAGCAGAGCGGACTTACGGGAGACCCAGTACTTC
TRBJ1-2 TRBV10-3 NA NA CAISETGPNYGYTF TGTGCCATCAGTGAAACAGGTCCAAACTATGGCTACACCTTC
TRBJ2-7 TRBV19 NA NA CASSIDLRAYEQYF TGTGCCAGTAGTATAGATTTGAGGGCCTACGAGCAGTACTTC
TRBJ2-1 TRBV20-1 NA NA CSASPRNEQFF TGCAGTGCTAGTCCCAGAAATGAGCAGTTCTTC
TRBJ1-4 TRBV25-1 NA TRBD1 CASSESGTGRKLFF TGTGCCAGCAGTGAATCAGGGACAGGAAGGAAACTGTTTTTT
TRBJ2-1 TRBV27 NA NA CASRPGTLSDNEQFF TGTGCCAGCCGACCCGGGACTCTCTCGGACAATGAGCAGTTCTTC
TRBJ1-1 TRBV2 once TRBD1 CASSPRTGLTEAFF TGTGCCAGCAGTCCGCGGACAGGGTTAACTGAAGCTTTCTTT
TRBJ1-1 TRBV5-1 NA TRBD1 CASSPDRAMMNTEAFF TGCGCCAGCAGTCCCGACAGGGCGATGATGAACACTGAAGCTTTCTTT
TRBJ1-2 TRBV3-1/TRBV3-2 NA NA CASSQSRNGYTF TGTGCCAGCAGCCAGTCGAGGAATGGCTACACCTTC
TRBJ1-1 TRBV7-6 NA NA CASSMTKNTEAFF TGTGCCAGCAGCATGACAAAGAACACTGAAGCTTTCTTT
TRBJ1-6 TRBV10-3 NA NA CAARGGTGAPLHF TGTGCCGCTAGGGGGGGAACGGGTGCACCCCTCCACTTT
TRBJ1-5 TRBV2 NA NA CASSMDMSNQPQHF TGTGCCAGCAGTATGGACATGAGCAATCAGCCCCAGCATTTT
TRBJ1-2 TRBV27 NA NA CASSLEGRSYTF TGTGCCAGCAGTTTGGAGGGTCGGAGCTACACCTTC
TRBJ1-2 TRBV7-9 few NA CASSLGSSWGYTF TGTGCCAGCAGCTTAGGAAGCTCGTGGGGCTACACCTTC
TRBJ2-4 TRBV2 NA NA CASSVGGAPKNIQYF TGTGCCAGCAGTGTTGGGGGCGCGCCAAAGAACATTCAGTACTTC
TRBJ2-5 TRBV4-1 NA TRBD2 CASSQVIAGGETQYF TGCGCCAGCAGCCAAGTCATCGCGGGGGGGGAGACCCAGTACTTC
TRBJ1-4 TRBV3-1/TRBV3-2 NA NA CASSQRGENEKLFF TGTGCCAGCAGCCAACGCGGGGAAAATGAAAAACTGTTTTTT
TRBJ1-1 TRBV2 NA NA CASSEPPGVRKAFF TGTGCCAGCAGCGAGCCCCCGGGAGTCCGAAAGGCTTTCTTT
TRBJ2-3 TRBV15 NA TRBD1 CATSRDPQGANTQYF TGTGCCACCAGCAGGGACCCACAGGGGGCGAATACGCAGTATTTT
TRBJ2-7 TRBV6-5 once NA CASSYSAGGSSYEQYF TGTGCCAGCAGTTACTCAGCCGGGGGAAGCTCCTACGAGCAGTACTTC
TRBJ2-2 TRBV29-1 few TRBD2 CSGRTSGLTGELFF TGCAGCGGAAGGACTAGCGGTCTGACCGGGGAGCTGTTTTTT
TRBJ1-3 TRBV6-1 NA NA CASSEAAGGGNTIYF TGTGCCAGCAGTGAAGCGGCGGGGGGCGGAAACACCATATATTTT
TRBJ1-5 TRBV5-6 NA NA CASSFGGKPQHF TGTGCCAGCAGCTTCGGCGGGAAGCCCCAGCATTTT
TRBJ1-4 TRBV6-1 NA NA CASSEGEGLKLFF TGTGCCAGCAGTGAAGGGGAGGGGTTGAAACTGTTTTTT
TRBJ2-4 TRBV4-2 NA TRBD2 CASSRGLAGAKNIQYF TGTGCCAGCAGCCGAGGACTAGCGGGGGCAAAAAACATTCAGTACTTC
TRBJ1-1 TRBV6-5 NA NA CASIGQLNTEAFF TGTGCCAGCATCGGACAGCTGAACACTGAAGCTTTCTTT
TRBJ2-1 TRBV15 NA NA CATGQLNEQFF TGTGCCACCGGACAACTCAATGAGCAGTTCTTC
TRBJ1-3 TRBV6-1 NA NA CASSGHWGRGGNTIYF TGTGCCAGCAGTGGTCATTGGGGGCGCGGTGGAAACACCATATATTTT